One and the same sample provided the 20 T cell receptor beta chains below, sequenced in a study of tumor T cells in aggressive B-cell lymphoma. The protocol was immunoSEQ multiplex PCR, while the TCRdb copy is restricted to in-frame clones and leaves out a portion. The sample shows 2,000 to 3,000 clones, approximately 83% of them seen only once. Material for sequencing was tumor tissue. The receptors were gathered from an adult with diffuse large B cell lymphoma.

J is TRBJ2-2 and V is TRBV7-2; TRBD1 is a possible D gene (6 bases). The length of the CDR3 is 15 residues. From germline, CDR1 is SGHTA and CDR2 FQGNSA. The V end was cut by 2 bases, the J end by 7 bases, with 14 bases between. CDR3 coding DNA: TGTGCCAGCAGCTTACTGGCAGGGGTTTACGGGGAGCTGTTTTTT. It specifies CASSLLAGVYGELFF.

The chain has TRBV11-3 and TRBJ2-2; D gene ambiguous. The V gene lost 1 base and the J gene lost 4 bases, with 7 bases spanning the gap. The CDR3 spans 14 residues. Germline V gene lookup returns CDR1 SGHNT and CDR2 YENEEA. CDR3 loop: CASSLGSSTGELFF. The DNA of the CDR3 is TGTGCCAGCAGCTTAGGTTCGTCCACCGGGGAGCTGTTTTTT.

The chain recombines TRBV6-1 with TRBJ1-1; D not certain. Germline CDR1 reads MNHNS; CDR2 reads SASEGT. The V end was cut by 4 bases, the J end by 5 bases, with 11 bases between. This CDR3 is built from 13 residues. The CDR3 DNA reads as TGTGCCAGCAGTGTCGAGGGATCGACTGAAGCTTTCTTT. It codes for CASSVEGSTEAFF.

CDR3 DNA: TGTGCCAGCAGTTTTCTGTCCGTGAAGGGGATCTGGGAGACCCAGTACTTC. Residues: CASSFLSVKGIWETQYF. V gene TRBV27 combines with J gene TRBJ2-5; D is possibly TRBD1 (5 bases). CDR3 length: 17 residues. Trimming removed 3 bases from V and 5 bases from J, with 22 bases in between. Germline CDR1 is MNHEY and CDR2 is SMNVEV (reference sequence).

This clone was seen a few times. The chain links TRBV27 to TRBJ2-5; TRBD1 agrees at 8 bases. With V trimmed by 3 bases and J by 5 bases, 2 bases remained unmatched. The CDR3 runs 13 residues. Germline-derived CDR1 and CDR2 are MNHEY and SMNVEV (reference sequence). The CDR3 nucleotides are TGTGCCAGCAGTTTGGACAGGGTGGAGACCCAGTACTTC. Translated: CASSLDRVETQYF.

The chain couples TRBV18 to TRBJ1-5, with D hard to call. The V end lost 3 bases, the J end lost 3 bases, and 12 bases lay between the germline ends. The germline V gene encodes CDR1 KGHSH and CDR2 LQKENI. CDR3 size: 15 residues. The CDR3 DNA reads TGTGCCAGCTCACCCGCACCGGGTCTCAATCAGCCCCAGCATTTT. Amino acids: CASSPAPGLNQPQHF.

The rearrangement links TRBV4-3 to TRBJ2-1; D remains unclear. The CDR3 sequence is 15 residues long. Trimming took off 0 bases at V and 0 bases at J, with 6 bases between the two ends. Germline values: CDR1 LGHNA, CDR2 YSLEER. The chain's CDR3 is CASSQDRSSYNEQFF. CDR3 nucleotide sequence: TGCGCCAGCAGCCAAGATCGGAGCTCCTACAATGAGCAGTTCTTC.

The CDR3 DNA reads as TGCGCCAGCAGCCCCCTCGGGCAGGGGGGAAAAAACATTCAGTACTTC. Protein: CASSPLGQGGKNIQYF. This chain uses TRBV4-1 with TRBJ2-4; D possibly corresponds to TRBD1 (7 bases). Trimming removed 4 bases at V and 4 bases at J, with 17 bases between. The CDR3 contains 16 residues. Per the germline V gene, CDR1 is MGHRA and CDR2 is YSYEKL.

This clone appeared a single time. The chain's CDR3 is CASSPTQGTNQPQHF. The CDR3 DNA reads TGTGCCAGCAGCCCGACACAGGGGACTAATCAGCCCCAGCATTTT. The V call is TRBV25-1, the J call TRBJ1-5; 7 bases are shared with TRBD1. V was pared by 6 bases and J by 4 bases, with 9 bases of the junction left unmatched. The germline gives CDR1 MGHDK, CDR2 SYGVNS. This CDR3 is 15 amino acids long.

The V call is TRBV12-2, the J call TRBJ2-7; TRBD2, the D gene given by the table, was not confirmed from the DNA. TRBV12-2 is classified as a pseudogene. The CDR3 is made up of 14 amino acids. The CDR3 DNA sequence: TGTGCAAGTCGCTCCCTCCGCGGGGACTACGAGCAGTACTTC. Its protein is CASRSLRGDYEQYF.

The genes are TRBV4-1 and TRBJ2-7; TRBD1 matches at 7 bases. V lost 3 bases to trimming and J lost 4 bases; unmatched junction nucleotides: 12. This CDR3 is 16 amino acids long. Germline lookup yields CDR1 MGHRA and CDR2 YSYEKL. Written as DNA, the CDR3 is TGCGCCAGCAGCCATCAACCGGGACAGTACACTTACGAGCAGTACTTC. It encodes CASSHQPGQYTYEQYF.

J is TRBJ2-5 and V is TRBV9; D may be TRBD2 (5 bases). This CDR3 spans 14 amino acids. Germline values: CDR1 SGDLS, CDR2 YYNGEE. The germline V and J ends were trimmed by 0 bases and 4 bases, with 10 bases remaining between them. CDR3 region: CASSVGPGGETQYF. CDR3 nucleotides: TGTGCCAGCAGCGTAGGACCCGGAGGAGAGACCCAGTACTTC.

The rearrangement joins TRBV7-9 to TRBJ1-1, with a weak D call TRBD1 (5 bases). The CDR3 is 14 amino acids. Germline V lookup: CDR1 SEHNR, CDR2 FQNEAQ (reference sequence). Trimming took off 6 bases at V and 8 bases at J, with 19 bases between the two ends. CDR3 sequence: CASRSPQGLGEAFF. The CDR3 DNA sequence: TGTGCCAGCAGGTCACCTCAGGGCCTAGGGGAAGCTTTCTTT. Full variable domain (outside the CDR3, taken from reference TRBV7-9 and TRBJ1-1): DTGVSQNPRHKITKRGQNVTFRCDPISEHNRLYWYRQTLGQGPEFLTYFQNEAQLEKSRLLSDRFSAERPKGSFSTLEIQRTEQGDSAMYLCASRSPQGLGEAFFGQGTRLTVV.

The chain combines TRBV9 with TRBJ1-1; D is unclear. V was pared by 0 bases and J by 7 bases, with 10 bases between. Germline V gene sequence: CDR1 SGDLS, CDR2 YYNGEE. The CDR3 extends over 13 amino acids. The chain's CDR3 is CASSVGNSLEAFF. In nucleotides, the CDR3 is TGTGCCAGCAGCGTAGGTAACAGTCTTGAAGCTTTCTTT.

The V and J genes are TRBV4-3 and TRBJ2-3, with no clear D. The CDR3 is made up of 13 amino acids. V dropped 1 base and J dropped 0 bases, with 2 bases sitting between them. Germline V CDR1 and CDR2: LGHNA, YSLEER. The CDR3 nucleotides read TGCGCCAGCAGCCAAGCTAGCACAGATACGCAGTATTTT. Translation: CASSQASTDTQYF.

The gene calls are TRBV10-3 and TRBJ1-1; 8 nucleotides line up with TRBD1. The length of the CDR3 is 13 residues. The V gene end was trimmed by 5 bases and the J gene end by 3 bases; junction bases not matched to a gene: 2. The germline CDR1 and CDR2 sequences are ENHRY and SYGVKD. The CDR3 DNA reads as TGTGCCATCAGTCAGGGGGCAGACACTGAAGCTTTCTTT. Translated: CAISQGADTEAFF.

The chain joins TRBV29-1 to TRBJ1-2; 7 nucleotides match TRBD1. V lost 7 bases and J lost 4; bases outside the gene matches: 3. The V gene's germline CDR1 is SQVTM and CDR2 ANQGSEA. The CDR3 covers 11 residues. In DNA, the CDR3 is TGCAGCGGTACAGGGGCCTATGGCTACACCTTC. Its translation: CSGTGAYGYTF. The variable domain in full, completed from reference TRBV29-1 and TRBJ1-2, reads SAVISQKPSRDICQRGTSLTIQCQVDSQVTMMFWYRQQPGQSLTLIATANQGSEATYESGFVIDKFPISRPNLTFSTLTVSNMSPEDSSIYLCSGTGAYGYTFGSGTRLTVV.

This chain joins TRBV6-6 and TRBJ1-1; D is undetermined. CDR3 length equals 12 residues. Germline V gene data show CDR1 as MNHNY and CDR2 as SVGAGI (reference sequence). Trimming removed 6 bases at V and 6 bases at J, with 11 bases between. CDR3: CASREGGAEAFF. CDR3 nucleotides: TGTGCCAGCAGGGAGGGAGGCGCTGAAGCTTTCTTT.

The genes are TRBV7-9 and TRBJ1-1; D remains unclear. V dropped 3 bases and J dropped 3 bases, with 14 bases sitting between them. Looked up from germline, CDR1 is SEHNR and CDR2 is FQNEAQ (reference sequence). The CDR3 covers 15 residues. The CDR3 DNA is TGTGCCAGCAGCTTCACGGGATTTTTGGACACTGAAGCTTTCTTT. Translated: CASSFTGFLDTEAFF.

The J gene is TRBJ2-3, the V gene TRBV4-3; D possibly corresponds to TRBD2 (6 bases). The CDR3 has 14 amino acids. V lost 3 bases to trimming and J lost 1 base, with 8 bases between them. From germline, CDR1 is LGHNA and CDR2 YSLEER. CDR3 nucleotide sequence: TGCGCCAGCAGCCATGGCGGGGGCACAGATACGCAGTATTTT. Its protein is CASSHGGGTDTQYF.